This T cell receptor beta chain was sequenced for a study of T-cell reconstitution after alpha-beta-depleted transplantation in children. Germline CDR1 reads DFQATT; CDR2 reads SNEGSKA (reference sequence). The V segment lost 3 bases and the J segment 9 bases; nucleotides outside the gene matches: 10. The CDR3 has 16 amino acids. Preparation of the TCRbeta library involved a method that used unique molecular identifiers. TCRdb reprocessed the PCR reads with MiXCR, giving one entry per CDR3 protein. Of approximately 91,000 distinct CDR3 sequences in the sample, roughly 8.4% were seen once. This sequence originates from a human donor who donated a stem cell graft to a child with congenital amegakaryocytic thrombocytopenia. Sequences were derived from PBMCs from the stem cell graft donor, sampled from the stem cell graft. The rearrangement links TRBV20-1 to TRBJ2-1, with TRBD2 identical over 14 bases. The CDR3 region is CSASYGTSGSRGEQFF. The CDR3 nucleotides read TGCAGTGCTAGTTACGGGACTAGCGGGAGCAGGGGTGAGCAGTTCTTC.